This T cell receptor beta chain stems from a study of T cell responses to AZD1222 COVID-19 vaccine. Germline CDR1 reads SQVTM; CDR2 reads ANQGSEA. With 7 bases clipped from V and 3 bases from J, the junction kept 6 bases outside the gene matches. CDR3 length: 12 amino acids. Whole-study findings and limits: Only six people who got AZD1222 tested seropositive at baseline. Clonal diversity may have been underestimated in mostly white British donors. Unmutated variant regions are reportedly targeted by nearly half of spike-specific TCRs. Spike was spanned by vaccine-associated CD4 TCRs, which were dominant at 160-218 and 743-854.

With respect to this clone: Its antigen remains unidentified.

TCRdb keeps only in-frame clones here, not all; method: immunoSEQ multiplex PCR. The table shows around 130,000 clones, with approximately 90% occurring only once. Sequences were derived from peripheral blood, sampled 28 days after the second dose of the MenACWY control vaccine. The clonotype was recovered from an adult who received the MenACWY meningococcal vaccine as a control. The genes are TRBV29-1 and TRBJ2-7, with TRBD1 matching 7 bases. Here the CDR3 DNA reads TGCAGCGGTGGGACAGAGATCTACGAGCAGTACTTC. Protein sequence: CSGGTEIYEQYF.